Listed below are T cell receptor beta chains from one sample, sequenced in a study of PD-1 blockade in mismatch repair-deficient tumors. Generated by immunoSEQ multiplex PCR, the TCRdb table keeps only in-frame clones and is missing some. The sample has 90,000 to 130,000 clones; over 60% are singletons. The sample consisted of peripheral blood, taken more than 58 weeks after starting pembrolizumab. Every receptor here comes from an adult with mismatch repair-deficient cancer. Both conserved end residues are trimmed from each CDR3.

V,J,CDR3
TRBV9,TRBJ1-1,ASSVEMNTEAF
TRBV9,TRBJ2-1,ASRGPRNHNEQF
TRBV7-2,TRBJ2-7,ASREQGKNEQY
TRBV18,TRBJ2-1,ASSPARARGNEQF
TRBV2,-,ASSELVREDSYEQY
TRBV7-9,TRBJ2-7,ASSLATSSYEQY
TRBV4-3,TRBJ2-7,ASSHWRESYEQY
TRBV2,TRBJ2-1,ASSEWRELYNEQF
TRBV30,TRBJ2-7,AWSDRTGGYEQY
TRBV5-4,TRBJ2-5,ASSLARKYQETQY
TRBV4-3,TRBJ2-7,ASSPQFSYEQY
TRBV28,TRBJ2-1,ASSPGLAGGIDEQF
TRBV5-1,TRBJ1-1,ASSVGQGNTEAF
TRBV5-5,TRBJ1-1,ASSFSESWPTEAF
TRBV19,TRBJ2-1,ASSMGTDYEQF
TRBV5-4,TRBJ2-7,ASSSRLAGVYEQY
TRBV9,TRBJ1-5,ASSTTDRADQPQH
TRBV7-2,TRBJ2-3,ASGRRNTQY
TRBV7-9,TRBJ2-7,ASSGSGAGSSYEQY
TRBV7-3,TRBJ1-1,ASSQQGITEAF
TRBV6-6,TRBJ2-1,ASSYGFWNEQF
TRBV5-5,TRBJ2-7,ASSLWGPAYEQY
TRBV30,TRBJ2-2,AWSVGGANAGELF
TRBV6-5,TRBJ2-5,ASSYLETQY
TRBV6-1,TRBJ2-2,ASTTGVVLF
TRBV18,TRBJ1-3,ASSRGQGRGYTIY
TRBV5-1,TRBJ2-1,ASSTGLAGGLSSYNEQF
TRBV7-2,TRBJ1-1,ASSQSGTTNTEAF
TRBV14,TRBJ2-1,ASSSRLAGLSYNEQF
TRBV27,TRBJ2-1,ASSDWTSEREEQF
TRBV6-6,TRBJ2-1,ASSHNNEQF
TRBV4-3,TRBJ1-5,ASSQGVNQPQH
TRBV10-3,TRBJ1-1,AIRAAPPATEAF
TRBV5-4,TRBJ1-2,ASSLAGTYGYT
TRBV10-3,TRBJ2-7,AISGTSGIDEQY
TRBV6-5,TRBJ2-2,ASSYRGLNTGELF
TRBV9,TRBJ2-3,ASNEQGSTDTQY
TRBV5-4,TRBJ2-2,ASSRQASGSSTGELF
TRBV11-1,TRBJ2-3,ASSSPGLPDDTQY
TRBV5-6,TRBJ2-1,ASSLQLAGSYNEQF